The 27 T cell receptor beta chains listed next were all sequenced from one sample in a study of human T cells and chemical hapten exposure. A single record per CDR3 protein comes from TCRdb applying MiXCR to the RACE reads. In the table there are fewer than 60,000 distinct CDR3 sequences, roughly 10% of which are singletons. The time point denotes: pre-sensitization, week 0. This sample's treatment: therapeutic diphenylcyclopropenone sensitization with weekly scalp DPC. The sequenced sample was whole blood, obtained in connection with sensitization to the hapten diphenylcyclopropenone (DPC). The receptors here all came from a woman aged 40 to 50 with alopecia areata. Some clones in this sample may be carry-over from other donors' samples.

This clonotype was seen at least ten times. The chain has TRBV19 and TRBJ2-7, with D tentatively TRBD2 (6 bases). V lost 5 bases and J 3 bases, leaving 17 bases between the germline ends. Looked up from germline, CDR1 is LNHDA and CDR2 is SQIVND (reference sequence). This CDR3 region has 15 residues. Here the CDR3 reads CASSRRDGEVYEQYF. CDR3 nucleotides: TGTGCCAGTAGTCGCCGGGACGGGGAGGTCTACGAGCAGTACTTC.

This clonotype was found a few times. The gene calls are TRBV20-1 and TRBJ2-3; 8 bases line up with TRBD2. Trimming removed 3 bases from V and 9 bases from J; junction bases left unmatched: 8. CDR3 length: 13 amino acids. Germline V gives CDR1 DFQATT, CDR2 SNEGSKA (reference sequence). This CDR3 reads CSASGRASQTQYF. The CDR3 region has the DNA TGCAGTGCTAGCGGGAGGGCCAGTCAGACGCAGTATTTT.

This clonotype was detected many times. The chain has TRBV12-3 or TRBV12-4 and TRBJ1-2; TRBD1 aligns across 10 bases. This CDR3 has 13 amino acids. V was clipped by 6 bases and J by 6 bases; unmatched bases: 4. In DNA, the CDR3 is TGTGCCAGCAGACGACAGGGGGCAGATGGCTACACCTTC. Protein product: CASRRQGADGYTF.

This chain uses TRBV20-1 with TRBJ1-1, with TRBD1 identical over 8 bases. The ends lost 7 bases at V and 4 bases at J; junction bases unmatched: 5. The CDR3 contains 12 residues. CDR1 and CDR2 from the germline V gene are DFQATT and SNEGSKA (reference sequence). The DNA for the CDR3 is TGCAGTGTAAAACAGGGGGTCACTGAAGCTTTCTTT. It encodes CSVKQGVTEAFF.

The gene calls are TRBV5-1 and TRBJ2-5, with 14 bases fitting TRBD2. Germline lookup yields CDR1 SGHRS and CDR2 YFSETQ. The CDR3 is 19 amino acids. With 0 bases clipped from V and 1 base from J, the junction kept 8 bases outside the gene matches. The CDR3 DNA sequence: TGCGCCAGCAGCTTGGCCGGGACTAGCGGGAGACCTCGCCAAGAGACCCAGTACTTC. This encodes CASSLAGTSGRPRQETQYF.

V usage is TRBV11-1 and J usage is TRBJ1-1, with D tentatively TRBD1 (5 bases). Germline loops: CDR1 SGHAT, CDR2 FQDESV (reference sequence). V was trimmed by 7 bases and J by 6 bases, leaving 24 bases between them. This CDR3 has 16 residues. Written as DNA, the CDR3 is TGTGCCAGCACCCCACCCCACGGCTCCAGGGCGGCTGAAGCTTTCTTT. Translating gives CASTPPHGSRAAEAFF.

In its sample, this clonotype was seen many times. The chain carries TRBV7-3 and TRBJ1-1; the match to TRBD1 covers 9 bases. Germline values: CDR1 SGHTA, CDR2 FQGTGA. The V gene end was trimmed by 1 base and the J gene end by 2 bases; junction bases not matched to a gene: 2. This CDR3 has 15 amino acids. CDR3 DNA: TGTGCCAGCAGCTTAAAGGGACAGGGAAACACTGAAGCTTTCTTT. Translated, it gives CASSLKGQGNTEAFF.

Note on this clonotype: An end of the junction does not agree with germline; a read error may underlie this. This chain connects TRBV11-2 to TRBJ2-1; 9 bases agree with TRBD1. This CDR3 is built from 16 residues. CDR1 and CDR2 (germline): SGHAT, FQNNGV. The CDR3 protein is CVSSSFPGQGNNEQFF. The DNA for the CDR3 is TGTGTCAGCAGCTCCTTTCCGGGACAGGGTAACAATGAGCAGTTCTTC.

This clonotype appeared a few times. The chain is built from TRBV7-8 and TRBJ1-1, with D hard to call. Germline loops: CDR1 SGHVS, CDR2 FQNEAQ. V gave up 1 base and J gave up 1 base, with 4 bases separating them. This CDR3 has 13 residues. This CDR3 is CASSLVPNTEAFF. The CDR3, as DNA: TGTGCCAGCAGCTTAGTCCCGAACACTGAAGCTTTCTTT.

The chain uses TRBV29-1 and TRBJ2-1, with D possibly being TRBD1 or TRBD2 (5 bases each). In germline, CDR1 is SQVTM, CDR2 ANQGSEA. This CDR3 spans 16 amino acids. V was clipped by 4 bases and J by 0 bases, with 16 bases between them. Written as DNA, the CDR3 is TGCAGCGTTGTTGGGACGGAGGCCAGCTCCTACAATGAGCAGTTCTTC. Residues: CSVVGTEASSYNEQFF.

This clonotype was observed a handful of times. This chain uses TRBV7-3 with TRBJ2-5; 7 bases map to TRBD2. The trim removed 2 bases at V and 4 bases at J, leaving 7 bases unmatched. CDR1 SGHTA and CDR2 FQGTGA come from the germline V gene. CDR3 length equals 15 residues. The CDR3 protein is CASSLGGGVGETQYF. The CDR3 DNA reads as TGTGCCAGCAGCTTAGGCGGGGGAGTTGGAGAGACCCAGTACTTC.

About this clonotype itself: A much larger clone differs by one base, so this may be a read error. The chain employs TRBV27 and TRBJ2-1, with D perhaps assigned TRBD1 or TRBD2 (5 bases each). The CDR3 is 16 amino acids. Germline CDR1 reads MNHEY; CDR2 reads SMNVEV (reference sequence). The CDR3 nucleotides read TGTGCCAGCAGTTCACTGGGACGGAGCTCCTACAATGTGCAGTTCTTC. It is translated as CASSSLGRSSYNVQFF.

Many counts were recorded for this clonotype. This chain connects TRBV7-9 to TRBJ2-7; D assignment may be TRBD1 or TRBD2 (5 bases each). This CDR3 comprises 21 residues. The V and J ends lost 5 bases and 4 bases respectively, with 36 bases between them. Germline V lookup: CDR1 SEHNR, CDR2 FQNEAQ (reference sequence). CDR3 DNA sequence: TGTGCCAGCAGCCCTCAGGTGTGGGGGAGCAGTGTTTACTACGAAGAATACGAGCAGTACTTC. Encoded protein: CASSPQVWGSSVYYEEYEQYF.

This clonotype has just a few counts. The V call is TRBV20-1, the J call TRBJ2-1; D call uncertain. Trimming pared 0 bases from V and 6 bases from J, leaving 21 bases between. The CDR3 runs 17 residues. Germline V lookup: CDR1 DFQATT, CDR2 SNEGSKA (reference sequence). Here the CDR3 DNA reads TGCAGTGCTAGAGATCAGGCAGGCTGGCTTCGGGTCAATGAGCAGTTCTTC. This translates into CSARDQAGWLRVNEQFF.

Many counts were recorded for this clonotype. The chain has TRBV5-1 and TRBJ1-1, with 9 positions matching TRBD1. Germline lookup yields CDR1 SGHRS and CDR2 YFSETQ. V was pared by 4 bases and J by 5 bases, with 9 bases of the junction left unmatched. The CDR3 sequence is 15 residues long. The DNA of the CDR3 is TGCGCCAGCAGCGTGGGACAGGGAGGGAATACTGAAGCTTTCTTT. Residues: CASSVGQGGNTEAFF. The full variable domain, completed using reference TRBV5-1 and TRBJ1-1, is KAGVTQTPRYLIKTRGQQVTLSCSPISGHRSVSWYQQTPGQGLQFLFEYFSETQRNKGNFPGRFSGRQFSNSRSEMNVSTLELGDSALYLCASSVGQGGNTEAFFGQGTRLTVV.

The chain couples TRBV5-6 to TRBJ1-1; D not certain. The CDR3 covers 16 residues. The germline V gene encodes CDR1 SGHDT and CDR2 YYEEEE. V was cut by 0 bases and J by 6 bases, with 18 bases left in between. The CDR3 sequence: CASSLVGSGLWAEAFF. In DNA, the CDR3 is TGTGCCAGCAGCTTGGTAGGGTCAGGACTATGGGCTGAAGCTTTCTTT. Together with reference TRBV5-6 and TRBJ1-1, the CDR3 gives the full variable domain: DAGVTQSPTHLIKTRGQQVTLRCSPKSGHDTVSWYQQALGQGPQFIFQYYEEEERQRGNFPDRFSGHQFPNYSSELNVNALLLGDSALYLCASSLVGSGLWAEAFFGQGTRLTVV.

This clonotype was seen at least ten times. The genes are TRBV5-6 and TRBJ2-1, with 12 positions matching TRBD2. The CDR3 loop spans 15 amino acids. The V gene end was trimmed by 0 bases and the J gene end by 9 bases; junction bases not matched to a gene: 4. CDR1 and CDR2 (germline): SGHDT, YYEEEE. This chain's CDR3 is CASSLAPSGRGEQFF. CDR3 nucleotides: TGTGCCAGCAGCTTGGCGCCTAGCGGGAGGGGTGAGCAGTTCTTC.

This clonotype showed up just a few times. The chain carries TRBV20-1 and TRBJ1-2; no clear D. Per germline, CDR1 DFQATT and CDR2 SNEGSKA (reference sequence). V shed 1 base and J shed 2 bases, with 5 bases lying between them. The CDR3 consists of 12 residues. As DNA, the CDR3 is TGCAGTGCTAGAGGTCGAAACTATGGCTACACCTTC. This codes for CSARGRNYGYTF.

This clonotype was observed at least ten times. The CDR3: CASSFGQRIEAFF. The CDR3 nucleotides are TGTGCCAGCAGCTTTGGACAGAGAATTGAAGCTTTCTTT. The rearrangement links TRBV7-9 to TRBJ1-1; the D gene is possibly TRBD1 (6 bases). This CDR3 has 13 residues. In germline, CDR1 is SEHNR, CDR2 FQNEAQ (reference sequence). The V and J ends lost 3 bases and 7 bases respectively, with 12 bases between them.

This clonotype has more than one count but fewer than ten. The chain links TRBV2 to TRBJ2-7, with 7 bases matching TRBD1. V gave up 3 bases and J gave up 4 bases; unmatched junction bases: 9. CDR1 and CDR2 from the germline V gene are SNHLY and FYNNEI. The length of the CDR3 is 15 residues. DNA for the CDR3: TGTGCCAGCAGTGATCAGGGACAGCTCAGTTACGAGCAGTACTTC. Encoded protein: CASSDQGQLSYEQYF.

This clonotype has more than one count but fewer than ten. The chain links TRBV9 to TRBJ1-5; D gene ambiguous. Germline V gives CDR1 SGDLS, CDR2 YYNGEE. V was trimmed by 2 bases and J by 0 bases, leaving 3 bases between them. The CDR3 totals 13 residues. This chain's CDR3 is CASSVHSNQPQHF. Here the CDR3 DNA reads TGTGCCAGCAGCGTGCATAGCAATCAGCCCCAGCATTTT.

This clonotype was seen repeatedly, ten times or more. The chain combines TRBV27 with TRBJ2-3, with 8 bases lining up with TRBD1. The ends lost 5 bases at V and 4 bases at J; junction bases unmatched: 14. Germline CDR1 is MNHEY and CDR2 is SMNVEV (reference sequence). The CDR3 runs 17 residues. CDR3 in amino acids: CASSIYRGQGRADTQYF. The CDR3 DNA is TGTGCCAGCAGTATTTACCGCGGACAGGGACGTGCAGATACGCAGTATTTT.

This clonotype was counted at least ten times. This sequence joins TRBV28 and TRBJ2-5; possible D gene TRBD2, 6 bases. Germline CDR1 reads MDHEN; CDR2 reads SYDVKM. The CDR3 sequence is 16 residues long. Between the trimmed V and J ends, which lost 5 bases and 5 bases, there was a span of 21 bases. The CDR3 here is CASSTLGPGVWETQYF. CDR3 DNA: TGTGCCAGCAGTACCCTGGGTCCGGGAGTATGGGAGACCCAGTACTTC.

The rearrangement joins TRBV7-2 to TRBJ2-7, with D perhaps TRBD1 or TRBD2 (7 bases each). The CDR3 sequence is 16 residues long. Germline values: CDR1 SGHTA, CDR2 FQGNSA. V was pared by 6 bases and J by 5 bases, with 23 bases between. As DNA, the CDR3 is TGTGCCAGCAGACAAACCCTTGGGAGGGGGCTACACGAGCAGTACTTC. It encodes CASRQTLGRGLHEQYF.

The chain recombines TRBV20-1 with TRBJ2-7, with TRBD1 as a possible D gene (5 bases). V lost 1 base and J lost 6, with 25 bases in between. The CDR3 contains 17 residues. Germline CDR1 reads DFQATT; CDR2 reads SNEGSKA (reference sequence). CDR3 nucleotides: TGCAGTGCTAGAGCCCCCCTTGGGGCGCATAGGACGAGCGAGCAGTACTTC. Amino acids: CSARAPLGAHRTSEQYF.

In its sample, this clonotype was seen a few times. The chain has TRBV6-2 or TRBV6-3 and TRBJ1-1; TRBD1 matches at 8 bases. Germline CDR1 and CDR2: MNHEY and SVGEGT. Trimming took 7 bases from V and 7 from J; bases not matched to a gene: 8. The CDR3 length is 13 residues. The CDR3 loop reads CASTAIGTGEAFF. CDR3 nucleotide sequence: TGTGCCAGCACCGCTATAGGGACAGGTGAAGCTTTCTTT.

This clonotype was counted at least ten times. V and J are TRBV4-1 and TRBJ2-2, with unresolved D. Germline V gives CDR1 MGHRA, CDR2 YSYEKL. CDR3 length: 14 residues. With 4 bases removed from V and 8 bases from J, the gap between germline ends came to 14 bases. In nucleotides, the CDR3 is TGCGCCAGCAGCCCCGCCCCCACCCCGGGGGAGCTGTTTTTT. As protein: CASSPAPTPGELFF.